A single TCR beta chain is shown here with its context. Its antigen is unknown. The data stem from a study of cytomegalovirus exposure and HLA in healthy donors. Study-wide results and limits: Later on, an analysis found that several of the most significant clusters appeared to be linked to common viral pathogens, which included parvovirus B19. A few V segments could not be told apart, such as TRBV6-2 and TRBV6-3, and were left out.

Trimming removed 1 base at V and 3 bases at J, with 13 bases between. This CDR3 has 16 amino acids. Germline V gene data show CDR1 as SGHTA and CDR2 as FQGNSA. In the PCR, 60 Vbeta and 13 Jbeta primers were used. Profiling relied on immunoSEQ multiplex PCR, and the TCRdb table lists in-frame clones only, not all of them. Of roughly 100,000 clones in the sample, roughly four fifths were seen once. This rearrangement joins TRBV7-2 to TRBJ1-3; a possible D gene is TRBD1 (6 bases). Sequences were obtained from PBMCs. This receptor was obtained from a male donor in good health and CMV-seropositive. The CDR3 DNA sequence: TGTGCCAGCAGCTTAGGCCGAGGGGGTAGTGGAAACACCATATATTTT. Its protein is CASSLGRGGSGNTIYF. The full variable domain, completed using reference TRBV7-2 and TRBJ1-3, is GAGVSQSPSNKVTEKGKDVELRCDPISGHTALYWYRQSLGQGLEFLIYFQGNSAPDKSGLPSDRFSAERTGGSVSTLTIQRTQQEDSAVYLCASSLGRGGSGNTIYFGEGSWLTVV.